The 2 T cell receptor beta chains reported below all come from one sample, sequenced in a study of control samples from healthy donors and cancer patients. The assay was immunoSEQ multiplex PCR, and TCRdb's table has in-frame clones only and misses some. The sample yields around 110,000 clones, over 90% seen once. Sequencing used blood. These TCRs come from a man aged 30-40 years in good health.

The V gene is TRBV3-1 (or the pseudogene TRBV3-2), the J gene TRBJ2-5; 9 nucleotides align to TRBD2. Trimming took 4 bases from V and 5 from J; bases not matched to a gene: 8. The CDR3 loop spans 15 amino acids. Per the germline V gene, CDR1 is LGHDT and CDR2 is YNNKEL (reference sequence). CDR3 in amino acids: CASSRGSGGPETQYF. DNA of the CDR3: TGTGCCAGCAGCCGTGGTAGCGGGGGCCCGGAGACCCAGTACTTC.

The CDR3 sequence: CASYRGYTEAFF. The CDR3 DNA sequence: TGTGCCAGCTACCGAGGGTACACTGAAGCTTTCTTT. The rearrangement joins TRBV6-5 to TRBJ1-1; D uncertain. Trimming cost V 8 bases and J 3 bases, with 10 bases left between them. CDR3 length: 12 residues. CDR1 and CDR2 (germline): MNHEY, SVGAGI.